This entry lists 24 T cell receptor beta chains sequenced from one sample in a study of blood T cells in healthy people across ages. Next came a second PCR, run for about 6 to 12 cycles, which used a sample-barcoded 5' primer along with a J-beta primer mix. TCRdb ran MiXCR on the 5' RACE reads and lists one entry per CDR3 protein. The table lists about 1.7 million distinct CDR3 sequences, roughly 27% of them singletons. Specimen: blood. The receptors originated from a woman aged 30 to 39 in good health.

This clonotype was detected only a few times. The chain uses TRBV7-2 and TRBJ1-5, with D possibly TRBD1 on 5 matching bases. The V and J ends lost 3 bases and 3 bases respectively, with 12 bases between them. Germline V CDR1 and CDR2: SGHTA, FQGNSA. The CDR3 is made up of 15 amino acids. The CDR3 region has the DNA TGTGCCAGCAGCTTCCCCGGGACGCCCAATCAGCCCCAGCATTTT. This encodes CASSFPGTPNQPQHF.

This clonotype was seen once. One junction end does not reproduce the germline sequence, and a read error may be involved. The J gene is TRBJ2-1, the V gene TRBV20-1, with 8 bases identical to TRBD2. This CDR3 spans 14 amino acids. CDR1 is DFQATT, CDR2 SNEGSKA, per germline (reference sequence). The CDR3 loop reads CSARAGGSYNGQFF. As DNA, the CDR3 is TGCAGTGCTAGAGCGGGAGGGTCCTACAATGGGCAGTTCTTC.

The CDR3 loop is CSARTNRGLYEQYF. DNA for the CDR3: TGCAGTGCTAGAACTAACAGGGGGCTTTACGAGCAGTACTTC. The chain combines TRBV20-1 with TRBJ2-7; TRBD1 aligns across 9 bases. The CDR3 length is 14 residues. CDR1 and CDR2 (germline): DFQATT, SNEGSKA (reference sequence). J was trimmed by 4 bases and V by 2 bases; bases with no gene match: 6.

The chain recombines TRBV15 with TRBJ2-5; 7 nucleotides agree with TRBD2. The CDR3 is made up of 15 amino acids. CDR1 is LNHNV and CDR2 is YYDKDF in the germline V gene (reference sequence). V trimming: 0 bases; J trimming: 5 bases; junction bases outside the gene matches: 6. CDR3 DNA sequence: TGTGCCACCAGCAGAGATGGGGAGGGTGGGGAGACCCAGTACTTC. Translation gives CATSRDGEGGETQYF.

V usage is TRBV15 and J usage is TRBJ1-2; TRBD1 is a possible D gene (6 bases). Trimming took 1 base from V and 3 from J, leaving 12 bases between them. The germline V gene encodes CDR1 LNHNV and CDR2 YYDKDF (reference sequence). The CDR3 sequence is 15 residues long. Here the CDR3 DNA reads TGTGCCACCAGCAGAGGTACAGGGACCGACTATGGCTACACCTTC. It is translated as CATSRGTGTDYGYTF.

The sample holds a few counts of this clonotype. V is TRBV18 and J is TRBJ2-4; D possibly corresponds to TRBD2 (6 bases). The CDR3 runs to 14 residues. Germline-derived CDR1 and CDR2 are KGHSH and LQKENI. Between the trimmed V and J ends, which lost 5 bases and 5 bases, there was a span of 13 bases. CDR3 residues: CASSAGSNENIQYF. Written as DNA, the CDR3 is TGTGCCAGCTCAGCCGGGAGTAATGAAAACATTCAGTACTTC.

This clonotype has a handful of counts. This chain links TRBV19 with TRBJ1-6; D is undetermined. Germline V gives CDR1 LNHDA, CDR2 SQIVND (reference sequence). V lost 3 bases to trimming and J lost 9 bases, with 6 bases between them. There are 12 residues in the CDR3. Here the CDR3 DNA reads TGTGCCAGTAGTATGGAGGCTTCACCCCTCCACTTT. Translating gives CASSMEASPLHF.

The chain recombines TRBV30 with TRBJ2-7; 9 bases match TRBD1. Germline V gives CDR1 GTSNPN, CDR2 SVGIG (reference sequence). This CDR3 comprises 14 residues. The J segment lost 5 bases and the V segment lost 2 bases, leaving 7 bases of the junction unmatched. The CDR3 DNA sequence: TGTGCCTGGAGTCCGTGGGACAGGGATAACGAGCAGTACTTC. As protein: CAWSPWDRDNEQYF.

Points on this clonotype: The CDR3 does not close with the conserved phenylalanine or tryptophan, likely indicating a read error. The chain employs TRBV6-1 and TRBJ2-3; TRBD1 agrees at 7 bases. Germline V gene sequence: CDR1 MNHNS, CDR2 SASEGT. The CDR3 has 14 amino acids. V lost 7 bases to trimming and J lost 6 bases; unmatched junction nucleotides: 10. In DNA form, the CDR3 reads TGTGCCAGCAAAGGGGACAGAACCTCGGATACGCAGTATTTG. Its protein is CASKGDRTSDTQYL.

The chain couples TRBV20-1 to TRBJ2-1, with D hard to call. The J call may be incorrect, as the DNA end agrees better with TRBJ2-7. The V gene's germline CDR1 is DFQATT and CDR2 SNEGSKA (reference sequence). This CDR3 contains 14 residues. CDR3 protein: CSATPPGRYNEQYF. The CDR3 region has the DNA TGCAGTGCAACCCCGCCGGGCAGGTACAATGAGCAGTACTTC.

The chain couples TRBV9 to TRBJ2-3; 7 nucleotides line up with TRBD2. The CDR3 is 17 residues long. The V gene's germline CDR1 is SGDLS and CDR2 YYNGEE. V lost 3 bases to trimming and J lost 2 bases; unmatched junction nucleotides: 12. CDR3 coding DNA: TGTGCCAGCAGCGCGCGGGGTGGCGGGAGAACCACAGATACGCAGTATTTT. Amino acids: CASSARGGGRTTDTQYF.

This chain connects TRBV10-2 to TRBJ2-7, with 9 bases identical to TRBD1. V gave up 8 bases and J gave up 2 bases; unmatched junction bases: 7. Germline loops: CDR1 WSHSY, CDR2 SAAADI. The CDR3 sequence is 14 residues long. The CDR3 region has the DNA TGCGCCAGCTGCGGGACAGGGAGGACCTACGAGCAGTACTTC. This sequence encodes CASCGTGRTYEQYF.

This sequence joins TRBV20-1 and TRBJ2-2; tentative D call: TRBD2 (7 bases). There are 13 residues in the CDR3. CDR1 is DFQATT and CDR2 is SNEGSKA in the germline V gene (reference sequence). The V and J ends lost 7 bases and 4 bases respectively, with 13 bases between them. The chain's CDR3 is CSVGGPGTGELFF. The CDR3, as DNA: TGCAGTGTGGGGGGGCCGGGCACCGGGGAGCTGTTTTTT.

This clonotype came up a few times. The CDR3, as DNA: TGTGCCAGCAGCCAAAACTCGGGAGGGCTCAATGAGCAGTTCTTC. Its protein is CASSQNSGGLNEQFF. V and J are TRBV5-5 and TRBJ2-1, with 8 positions matching TRBD2. V trimming: 4 bases; J trimming: 6 bases; junction bases outside the gene matches: 9. This CDR3 is 15 amino acids long. The germline V gene has CDR1 SGHKS and CDR2 YYEKEE (reference sequence).

The sample holds many counts of this clonotype. The chain employs TRBV11-3 and TRBJ2-7; the match to TRBD2 covers 11 bases. The junction had 6 bases not matched to a gene; V was cut back by 6 bases and J by 2 bases. In germline, CDR1 is SGHNT, CDR2 YENEEA. This CDR3 comprises 15 residues. CDR3 bases: TGTGCCAGCAGTCGTGGACTAGCGGGCCCCTACGAGCAGTACTTC. Protein sequence: CASSRGLAGPYEQYF.

The chain carries TRBV30 and TRBJ2-3; D is tentatively TRBD1 or TRBD2 (6 bases each). Germline V lookup: CDR1 GTSNPN, CDR2 SVGIG (reference sequence). Between the trimmed V and J ends, which lost 5 bases and 5 bases, there was a span of 17 bases. CDR3 size: 14 residues. The CDR3, as DNA: TGTGCCTGGGTAAACACGGGGGCTGGAGATACGCAGTATTTT. It translates to CAWVNTGAGDTQYF.

This chain links TRBV5-1 with TRBJ1-2; D might be TRBD1 (6 bases). The CDR3 has 19 residues. V lost 1 base to trimming and J lost 1 base, with 23 bases between them. CDR1 SGHRS and CDR2 YFSETQ come from the germline V gene. In DNA form, the CDR3 reads TGCGCCAGCAGCTTGACCCTCCGGGACCGCAGGGGACTTAACTATGGCTACACCTTC. Encoded protein: CASSLTLRDRRGLNYGYTF.

This clonotype was detected only a few times. The V gene is TRBV4-1, the J gene TRBJ2-3; 9 nucleotides line up with TRBD1. This CDR3 is built from 18 residues. After removal of 4 bases from V and 0 bases from J, the junction contained 11 bases not matched to a gene. Germline CDR1 is MGHRA and CDR2 is YSYEKL. This chain's CDR3 is CASSLHDTGTGSTDTQYF. The CDR3 DNA reads TGCGCCAGCAGCCTACATGATACCGGGACAGGGAGCACAGATACGCAGTATTTT.

This clonotype was seen only a few times. Being one base from a much bigger clone, this may be a read error. This chain joins TRBV29-1 and TRBJ2-5; perhaps TRBD2 as D (5 bases). This CDR3 has 12 residues. The ends were cut back, 3 bases at V and 5 bases at J, with 10 bases in the middle. Germline V CDR1 and CDR2: SQVTM, ANQGSEA. The DNA of the CDR3 is TGCAGCGTTGAGTGGAGGTGCGAGACCCAGTACTTC. Translating it yields CSVEWRCETQYF. Combining the CDR3 with reference TRBV29-1 and TRBJ2-5 gives the whole variable domain SAVISQKPSRDICQRGTSLTIQCQVDSQVTMMFWYRQQPGQSLTLIATANQGSEATYESGFVIDKFPISRPNLTFSTLTVSNMSPEDSSIYLCSVEWRCETQYFGPGTRLLVL.

J is TRBJ1-4 and V is TRBV28; TRBD1 is a possible D gene (6 bases). CDR1 and CDR2 (germline): MDHEN, SYDVKM. Trimming removed 7 bases at V and 5 bases at J, with 14 bases between. The CDR3 loop spans 14 amino acids. CDR3: CASKQGGPNEKLFF. CDR3 nucleotides: TGTGCCAGCAAACAAGGGGGGCCGAATGAAAAACTGTTTTTT. The variable domain in full, with the rest retrieved from reference TRBV28 and TRBJ1-4, is DVKVTQSSRYLVKRTGEKVFLECVQDMDHENMFWYRQDPGLGLRLIYFSYDVKMKEKGDIPEGYSVSREKKERFSLILESASTNQTSMYLCASKQGGPNEKLFFGSGTQLSVL.

The chain recombines TRBV4-1 with TRBJ1-2; D call uncertain. Germline CDR1 reads MGHRA; CDR2 reads YSYEKL. The length of the CDR3 is 15 residues. Trimming took off 2 bases at V and 3 bases at J, with 13 bases between the two ends. As DNA, the CDR3 is TGCGCCAGCAGCCAATGGGGTTTGGTAGACTATGGCTACACCTTC. Translated: CASSQWGLVDYGYTF.

J is TRBJ2-3 and V is TRBV12-3 or TRBV12-4, with D maybe TRBD1 (5 bases). The CDR3 has 14 residues. Trimming cost V 4 bases and J 4 bases, with 12 bases left between them. The chain's CDR3 is CASSSGRRADTQYF. CDR3 coding DNA: TGTGCCAGCAGTTCAGGGCGGAGAGCAGATACGCAGTATTTT.

This clonotype has ten or more counts. The rearrangement links TRBV29-1 to TRBJ2-7, with D possibly TRBD1 on 6 matching bases. Trimming took off 2 bases at V and 4 bases at J, with 9 bases between the two ends. CDR1 is SQVTM, CDR2 ANQGSEA, per germline. The CDR3 is 12 amino acids. In DNA form, the CDR3 reads TGCAGCGTTGAACGGGACATATACGAGCAGTACTTC. This encodes CSVERDIYEQYF.

CDR3 DNA: TGTGCCAGCAGAGCGGACGGCTTCTACGAGCAGTACTTC. Translation gives CASRADGFYEQYF. The chain is built from TRBV12-3 or TRBV12-4 and TRBJ2-7; D is possibly TRBD2 (5 bases). The CDR3 runs 13 residues. Trimming removed 6 bases from V and 3 bases from J, with 12 bases in between.